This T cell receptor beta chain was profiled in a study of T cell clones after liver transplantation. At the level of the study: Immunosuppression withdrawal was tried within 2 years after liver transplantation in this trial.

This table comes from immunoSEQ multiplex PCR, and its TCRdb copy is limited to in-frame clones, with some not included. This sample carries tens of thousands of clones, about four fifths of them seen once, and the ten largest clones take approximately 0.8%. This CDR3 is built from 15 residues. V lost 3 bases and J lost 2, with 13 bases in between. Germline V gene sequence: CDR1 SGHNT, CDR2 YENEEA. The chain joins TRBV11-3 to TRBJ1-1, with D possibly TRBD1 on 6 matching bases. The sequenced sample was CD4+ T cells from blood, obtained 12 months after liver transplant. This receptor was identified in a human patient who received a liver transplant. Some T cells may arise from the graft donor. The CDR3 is CASSLGGSLNTEAFF. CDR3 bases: TGTGCCAGCAGCTTGGGGGGCAGTCTTAACACTGAAGCTTTCTTT. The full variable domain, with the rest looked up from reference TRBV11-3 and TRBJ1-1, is EAGVVQSPRYKIIEKKQPVAFWCNPISGHNTLYWYLQNLGQGPELLIRYENEEAVDDSQLPKDRFSAERLKGVDSTLKIQPAELGDSAVYLCASSLGGSLNTEAFFGQGTRLTVV.